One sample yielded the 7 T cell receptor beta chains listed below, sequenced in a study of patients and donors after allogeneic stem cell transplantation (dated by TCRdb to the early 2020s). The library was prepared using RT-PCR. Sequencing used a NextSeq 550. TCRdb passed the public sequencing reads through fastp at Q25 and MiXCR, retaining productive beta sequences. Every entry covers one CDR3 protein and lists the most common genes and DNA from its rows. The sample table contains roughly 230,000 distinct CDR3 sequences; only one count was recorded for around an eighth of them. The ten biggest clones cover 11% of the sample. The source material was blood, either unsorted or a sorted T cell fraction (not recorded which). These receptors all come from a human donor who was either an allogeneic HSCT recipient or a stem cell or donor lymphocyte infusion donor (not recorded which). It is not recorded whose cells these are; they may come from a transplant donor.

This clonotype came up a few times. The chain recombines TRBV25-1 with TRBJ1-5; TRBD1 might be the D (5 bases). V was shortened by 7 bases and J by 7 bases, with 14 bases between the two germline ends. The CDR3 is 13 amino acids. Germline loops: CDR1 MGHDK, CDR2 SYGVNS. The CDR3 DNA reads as TGTGCCAGCAATATGGGGGGAAACCAGCCCCAGCATTTT. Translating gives CASNMGGNQPQHF.

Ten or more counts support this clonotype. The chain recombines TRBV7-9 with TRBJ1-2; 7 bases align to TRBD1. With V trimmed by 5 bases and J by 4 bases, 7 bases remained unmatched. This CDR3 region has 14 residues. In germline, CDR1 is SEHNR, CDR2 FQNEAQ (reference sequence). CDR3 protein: CASSPDRAGYGYTF. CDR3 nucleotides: TGTGCCAGCAGCCCCGACAGGGCTGGCTATGGCTACACCTTC.

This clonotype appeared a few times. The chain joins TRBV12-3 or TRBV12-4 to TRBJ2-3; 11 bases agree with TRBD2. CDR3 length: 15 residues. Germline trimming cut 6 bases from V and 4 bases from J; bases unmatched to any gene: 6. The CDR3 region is CASRNSGGASDTQYF. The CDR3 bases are TGTGCCAGCAGAAATAGCGGGGGGGCCTCAGATACGCAGTATTTT.

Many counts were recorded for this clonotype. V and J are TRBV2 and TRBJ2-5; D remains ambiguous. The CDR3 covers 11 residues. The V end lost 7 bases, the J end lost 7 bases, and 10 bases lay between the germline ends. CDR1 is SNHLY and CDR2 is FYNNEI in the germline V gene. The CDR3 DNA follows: TGTGCCAGCAAAGACACGGGGACCCAGTACTTC. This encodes CASKDTGTQYF.

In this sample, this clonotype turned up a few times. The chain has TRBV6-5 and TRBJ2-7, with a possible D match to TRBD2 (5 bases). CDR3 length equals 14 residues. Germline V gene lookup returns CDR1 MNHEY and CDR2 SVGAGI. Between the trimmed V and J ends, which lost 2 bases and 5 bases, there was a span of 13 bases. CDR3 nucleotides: TGTGCCAGCAGTTACGTTGCGGGCCCCCACGAGCAGTACTTC. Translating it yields CASSYVAGPHEQYF.

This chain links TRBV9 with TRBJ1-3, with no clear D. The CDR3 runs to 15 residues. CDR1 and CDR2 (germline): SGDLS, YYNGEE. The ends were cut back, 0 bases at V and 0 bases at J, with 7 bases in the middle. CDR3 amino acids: CASSVDWGSGNTIYF. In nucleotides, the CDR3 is TGTGCCAGCAGCGTAGATTGGGGCTCTGGAAACACCATATATTTT.

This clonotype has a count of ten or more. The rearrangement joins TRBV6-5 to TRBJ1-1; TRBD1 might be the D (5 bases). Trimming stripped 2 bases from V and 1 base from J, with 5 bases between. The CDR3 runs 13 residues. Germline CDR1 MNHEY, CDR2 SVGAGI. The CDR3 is CASSYRGNTEAFF. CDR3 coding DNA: TGTGCCAGCAGTTACAGGGGGAACACTGAAGCTTTCTTT.